Given below is one TCR beta chain in context. Its antigen is not known. The protocol was immunoSEQ multiplex PCR, while the TCRdb copy is restricted to in-frame clones and leaves out a portion. Among over 20,000 clones listed, roughly nine tenths were seen once. The sample belongs to a study of T cells in localized non-small cell lung cancer. Study-wide findings and caveats: A median around 55 of the top 100 tumor clones appeared in adjacent lung. Elevated circulating T cell density in blood was associated with longer overall survival. Uninvolved adjacent lung showed higher T cell clonality than tumor. Because sequencing included only one region (of the tumor), heterogeneity remains possible.

V dropped 2 bases and J dropped 11; count of bases not matched to a gene: 10. CDR1 is SGDLS, CDR2 YYNGEE, per germline. CDR3 size: 16 residues. The clonotype was recovered from a man between 40 and 70 years old with stage III squamous cell lung carcinoma. V is TRBV9 and J is TRBJ1-6; TRBD1 matches at 10 bases. Sequencing was performed on peripheral blood, taken before any cancer treatment. The chain's CDR3 is CASSVFRGTGEAPLHF. CDR3 coding DNA: TGTGCCAGCAGCGTCTTTAGGGGGACAGGGGAGGCACCCCTCCACTTT.